This T cell receptor (beta chain) was recorded in a study of T cell responses to AZD1222 COVID-19 vaccine. This table comes from immunoSEQ multiplex PCR, and its TCRdb copy is limited to in-frame clones, with some not included. The sample has around 120,000 clones, 92% seen once. CDR1 and CDR2 from the germline V gene are MNHNY and SVGAGI (reference sequence). CDR3 length: 14 amino acids. V lost 2 bases and J lost 4, with 11 bases in between. The source is an adult in good health. This rearrangement joins TRBV6-6 to TRBJ1-1, with D perhaps TRBD1 (6 bases). This specimen consisted of peripheral blood, obtained on day 0 of AZD1222 vaccination. The DNA of the CDR3 is TGTGCCAGCAGTTACCTCCAGGGGACCACTGAAGCTTTCTTT. Its protein is CASSYLQGTTEAFF.